This entry concerns a single T cell receptor (beta chain). Here immunoSEQ multiplex PCR was the method, and the copy in TCRdb shows in-frame clones only, minus some. The top ten clones hold 4.1% of a sample with about 150,000 clones, roughly nine tenths of them seen once. This sample stems from a study of radiation and T cells in renal cell carcinoma. The time point here: baseline pretreatment blood. Regarding treatment: 15 Gy SBRT to primary tumor, nephrectomy 4 weeks later. The patient's renal cell carcinoma had clear cell pathology. In germline, CDR1 is SNHLY, CDR2 FYNNEI. The CDR3 length is 14 residues. Trimming pared 7 bases from V and 0 bases from J, leaving 11 bases between.

The rearrangement joins TRBV2 to TRBJ2-3; maybe TRBD2 (7 bases). Source: blood, taken from a patient whose treatment included radiotherapy and nephrectomy. This receptor was obtained from a woman in her 70s with renal cell carcinoma. The CDR3 loop reads CASNPGGSTDTQYF. The CDR3 nucleotides are TGTGCCAGCAATCCGGGGGGCAGCACAGATACGCAGTATTTT. The whole variable domain, filled in from reference TRBV2 and TRBJ2-3, reads EPEVTQTPSHQVTQMGQEVILRCVPISNHLYFYWYRQILGQKVEFLVSFYNNEISEKSEIFDDQFSVERPDGSNFTLKIRSTKLEDSAMYFCASNPGGSTDTQYFGPGTRLTVL.